The 29 T cell receptor beta chains presented below share a single source sample, sequenced in a study of control samples from healthy donors and cancer patients. Only in-frame clones appear in the TCRdb table, and some are missing; sequencing was by immunoSEQ multiplex PCR. The sample records 150,000 to 200,000 clones, over 85% being singletons. The sample consisted of blood. These receptors were taken from a young man in good health.

This clone was detected only a few times. This chain joins TRBV30 and TRBJ1-1; 8 bases fit TRBD1. Germline CDR1 is GTSNPN and CDR2 is SVGIG (reference sequence). V trimming: 4 bases; J trimming: 5 bases; junction bases outside the gene matches: 12. The CDR3 has 15 residues. CDR3 nucleotide sequence: TGTGCCTGGAATGTAGTCCCAGGGGGCTATACTGAAGCTTTCTTT. Translating it yields CAWNVVPGGYTEAFF.

The chain is built from TRBV25-1 and TRBJ2-1, with D perhaps assigned TRBD1 or TRBD2 (7 bases each). CDR1 is MGHDK and CDR2 is SYGVNS in the germline V gene. V lost 8 bases to trimming and J lost 4 bases, with 21 bases between them. The CDR3 is 16 residues long. The CDR3 is CASSDPGQGGYNEQFF. In DNA, the CDR3 is TGTGCCAGCTCCGATCCGGGGCAGGGGGGGTACAATGAGCAGTTCTTC.

A single count supports this clone. V and J are TRBV5-5 and TRBJ2-3, with TRBD2 as a possible D gene (5 bases). CDR1 and CDR2 (germline): SGHKS, YYEKEE (reference sequence). The CDR3 spans 16 residues. V was shortened by 6 bases and J by 7 bases, with 24 bases between the two germline ends. The chain's CDR3 is CASTSASSGMPHTQYF. The CDR3 coding sequence is TGTGCCAGCACCTCAGCTTCATCGGGGATGCCGCATACGCAGTATTTT.

The rearrangement links TRBV25-1 to TRBJ2-2, with TRBD2 matching 7 bases. Germline values: CDR1 MGHDK, CDR2 SYGVNS. V lost 3 bases to trimming and J lost 0 bases; unmatched junction nucleotides: 4. The CDR3 totals 16 residues. CDR3 in amino acids: CASSDQRGSNTGELFF. For the CDR3, the DNA is TGTGCCAGCAGTGACCAGCGGGGTTCGAACACCGGGGAGCTGTTTTTT.

This sequence joins TRBV18 and TRBJ2-7; D gene unclear. The V end was cut by 6 bases, the J end by 6 bases, with 15 bases between. This CDR3 spans 13 amino acids. Germline V CDR1 and CDR2: KGHSH, LQKENI. Here the CDR3 reads CASSRGPASEQYF. The DNA of the CDR3 is TGTGCCAGCTCCCGTGGACCGGCTAGCGAGCAGTACTTC.

The J gene is TRBJ2-7, the V gene TRBV5-4, with D possibly TRBD1 on 6 matching bases. Trimming stripped 3 bases from V and 6 bases from J, with 16 bases between. Germline lookup yields CDR1 SGHNT and CDR2 YYREEE (reference sequence). The CDR3 is 14 amino acids. Here the CDR3 reads CASSSARTGPEQYF. The CDR3 DNA is TGTGCCAGCAGCTCGGCCCGAACAGGGCCCGAGCAGTACTTC.

The rearrangement links TRBV6-1 to TRBJ1-4, with D unresolved. The germline gives CDR1 MNHNS, CDR2 SASEGT. V lost 3 bases to trimming and J lost 7 bases, with 12 bases between them. The CDR3 contains 14 residues. The CDR3 DNA is TGTGCCAGCAGTGACAGGCCCCGCGGTGAAAAACTGTTTTTT. Translated: CASSDRPRGEKLFF.

The chain links TRBV29-1 to TRBJ2-7, with 9 bases that match TRBD1. V shed 5 bases, J shed 3 bases, and the junction held 5 bases outside the gene matches. The CDR3 covers 13 residues. Germline loops: CDR1 SQVTM, CDR2 ANQGSEA. This CDR3 is CSVWTGDVYEQYF. The CDR3 DNA reads TGCAGCGTTTGGACAGGGGACGTCTACGAGCAGTACTTC.

V usage is TRBV5-5 and J usage is TRBJ1-2; TRBD1 might be the D (5 bases). Per germline, CDR1 SGHKS and CDR2 YYEKEE (reference sequence). The V end lost 5 bases, the J end lost 4 bases, and 15 bases lay between the germline ends. The CDR3 is 14 amino acids. DNA of the CDR3: TGTGCCAGCAGGCCAGGGCAGGGAGTCTATGGCTACACCTTC. It encodes CASRPGQGVYGYTF. The full variable domain, completed using reference TRBV5-5 and TRBJ1-2, is DAGVTQSPTHLIKTRGQQVTLRCSPISGHKSVSWYQQVLGQGPQFIFQYYEKEERGRGNFPDRFSARQFPNYSSELNVNALLLGDSALYLCASRPGQGVYGYTFGSGTRLTVV.

This rearrangement joins TRBV5-1 to TRBJ2-5; D gene ambiguous. Germline V gives CDR1 SGHRS, CDR2 YFSETQ. V lost 0 bases and J 1 base, leaving 7 bases between the germline ends. The CDR3 totals 14 residues. CDR3 sequence reads: CASSLEPVQETQYF. The CDR3 nucleotides are TGCGCCAGCAGCTTGGAGCCGGTCCAAGAGACCCAGTACTTC.

This chain uses TRBV18 with TRBJ1-1; a weak D match, TRBD1 (6 bases). Trimming took 6 bases from V and 5 from J, leaving 13 bases between them. This CDR3 has 13 amino acids. Per germline, CDR1 KGHSH and CDR2 LQKENI. CDR3 nucleotide sequence: TGTGCCAGCTCCCTAGACAGGCGAACTGAAGCTTTCTTT. Its protein is CASSLDRRTEAFF.

The chain combines TRBV24-1 with TRBJ2-5; D gene unclear. CDR3 size: 13 residues. The germline V gene has CDR1 KGHDR and CDR2 SFDVKD. V lost 1 base, J lost 4 bases, and 6 bases lay in between. The CDR3 DNA reads TGTGCCACCAGTGATTTTCCAGGAGAGACCCAGTACTTC. Translated, it gives CATSDFPGETQYF.

The chain combines TRBV6-2 or TRBV6-3 with TRBJ1-2; D is undetermined. Per the germline V gene, CDR1 is MNHEY and CDR2 is SVGEGT. CDR3 length equals 15 residues. V lost 4 bases and J lost 5, with 17 bases in between. Here the CDR3 reads CASSFNTRLLYGYTF. CDR3 DNA: TGTGCCAGCAGTTTTAACACGCGACTCCTGTATGGCTACACCTTC.

V and J are TRBV7-8 and TRBJ2-5, with 10 bases fitting TRBD2. This CDR3 contains 17 residues. Germline V gene lookup returns CDR1 SGHVS and CDR2 FQNEAQ. V gave up 2 bases and J gave up 4 bases; unmatched junction bases: 10. CDR3 bases: TGTGCCAGCAGCTTATCCCCTCCGACTAGCGGGCGAGAGACCCAGTACTTC. Its protein product is CASSLSPPTSGRETQYF.

The V and J genes are TRBV28 and TRBJ1-5, with unresolved D. This CDR3 spans 15 amino acids. The ends were cut back, 5 bases at V and 2 bases at J, with 13 bases in the middle. The germline gives CDR1 MDHEN, CDR2 SYDVKM. The CDR3 here is CASSLFPSGNQPQHF. The CDR3, as DNA: TGTGCCAGCAGTCTCTTCCCATCTGGCAATCAGCCCCAGCATTTT.

The V call is TRBV19, the J call TRBJ1-1; weak D call: TRBD1 (5 bases). V dropped 10 bases and J dropped 1 base, with 16 bases sitting between them. The CDR3 spans 14 residues. Germline lookup yields CDR1 LNHDA and CDR2 SQIVND (reference sequence). CDR3 DNA: TGTGCCACCCGGACGGGACGGGCGAACACTGAAGCTTTCTTT. As protein: CATRTGRANTEAFF.

This sequence joins TRBV15 and TRBJ2-5; 7 positions agree with TRBD2. Germline V gene sequence: CDR1 LNHNV, CDR2 YYDKDF (reference sequence). The length of the CDR3 is 15 residues. Trimming removed 2 bases from V and 2 bases from J; junction bases left unmatched: 5. The CDR3 DNA reads as TGTGCCACCAGCAGAAGTCGGGGGGTTCAAGAGACCCAGTACTTC. Protein sequence: CATSRSRGVQETQYF.

This clone was observed once. The chain uses TRBV28 and TRBJ2-1, with D tentatively TRBD2 (5 bases). Looked up from germline, CDR1 is MDHEN and CDR2 is SYDVKM. The CDR3 sequence is 16 residues long. Trimming cost V 4 bases and J 7 bases, with 20 bases left between them. The CDR3 region is CASSSEGSGWRNEQFF. In DNA form, the CDR3 reads TGTGCCAGCAGTTCCGAAGGTTCGGGGTGGAGAAATGAGCAGTTCTTC.

V is TRBV19 and J is TRBJ2-4; D not resolved. Germline assignment: CDR1 LNHDA and CDR2 SQIVND (reference sequence). The CDR3 is 16 amino acids. Between the trimmed V and J ends, which lost 5 bases and 1 base, there was a span of 15 bases. The CDR3 coding sequence is TGTGCCAGTAGTTCCAGGACCTTGCGGGCCAAAAACATTCAGTACTTC. Its protein is CASSSRTLRAKNIQYF.

The chain combines TRBV10-2 with TRBJ2-5; 8 nucleotides match TRBD1. V dropped 5 bases and J dropped 5; count of bases not matched to a gene: 10. The CDR3 spans 15 residues. Germline V gene sequence: CDR1 WSHSY, CDR2 SAAADI. The CDR3 DNA reads as TGCGCCAGCAGTATCGGACAGGGATTCAGTGAGACCCAGTACTTC. This gives the protein CASSIGQGFSETQYF.

The chain joins TRBV2 to TRBJ1-6; D gene uncertain. In germline, CDR1 is SNHLY, CDR2 FYNNEI. Trimming took off 8 bases at V and 6 bases at J, with 11 bases between the two ends. The CDR3 loop spans 13 amino acids. The CDR3 region has the DNA TGTGCCAGCGCCCCACGGGGTAATTCACCCCTCCACTTT. Protein sequence: CASAPRGNSPLHF.

Regarding this clone: The same CDR3 can be traced to other DNA sequences in this sample. The genes are TRBV5-8 and TRBJ1-3; 7 nucleotides agree with TRBD1. Trimming at V came to 4 bases and at J to 2 bases, leaving 6 bases not matched to a gene. Germline lookup yields CDR1 SGHTS and CDR2 YDEGEE. The length of the CDR3 is 15 residues. DNA of the CDR3: TGTGCCAGCAGCAGCGACAGGGTCCCTGGAAACACCATATATTTT. As protein: CASSSDRVPGNTIYF.

The chain has TRBV5-1 and TRBJ2-3, with TRBD1 matching over 10 bases. The CDR3 covers 15 residues. The V gene end was trimmed by 4 bases and the J gene end by 1 base; junction bases not matched to a gene: 3. CDR1 is SGHRS and CDR2 is YFSETQ in the germline V gene. The CDR3 loop is CASSHGTGGTDTQYF. CDR3 in DNA: TGCGCCAGCAGCCACGGGACAGGGGGCACAGATACGCAGTATTTT.

This rearrangement joins TRBV18 to TRBJ2-7, with D perhaps being TRBD1 or TRBD2 (5 bases each). The CDR3 is 13 residues long. CDR1 and CDR2 from the germline V gene are KGHSH and LQKENI. V was clipped by 5 bases and J by 6 bases, with 14 bases between them. The CDR3, as DNA: TGTGCCAGCTCATCGGGGCGGACCTCCGAGCAGTACTTC. Protein sequence: CASSSGRTSEQYF.

V is TRBV7-9 and J is TRBJ2-3; TRBD2 might be the D (5 bases). Trimming took 1 base from V and 0 from J, leaving 11 bases between them. Germline lookup yields CDR1 SEHNR and CDR2 FQNEAQ (reference sequence). The CDR3 covers 16 residues. This CDR3 reads CASSLGTRTSTDTQYF. CDR3 bases: TGTGCCAGCAGCTTAGGGACTCGAACTAGCACAGATACGCAGTATTTT.

On this clone itself: Other DNA sequences in this specimen translate into the identical CDR3. CDR3 sequence (DNA): TGTGCCAGCAGTTCACAGGGGTATGGCTACACCTTC. Its translation: CASSSQGYGYTF. V gene TRBV28 combines with J gene TRBJ1-2; 7 bases are shared with TRBD1. This CDR3 is 12 amino acids long. The trim removed 4 bases at V and 5 bases at J, leaving 1 base unmatched. The germline CDR1 and CDR2 sequences are MDHEN and SYDVKM.

In its sample, this clone was seen a few times. J is TRBJ1-6 and V is TRBV7-8, with 9 bases lining up with TRBD1. The CDR3 runs to 15 residues. The germline gives CDR1 SGHVS, CDR2 FQNEAQ. The V gene end was trimmed by 2 bases and the J gene end by 7 bases; junction bases not matched to a gene: 3. As DNA, the CDR3 is TGTGCCAGCAGCTTACGGGACAGGGACAATTCACCCCTCCACTTT. Translating gives CASSLRDRDNSPLHF.

This clone is a singleton in its sample. The chain combines TRBV10-3 with TRBJ1-2; D is unresolved. Germline V lookup: CDR1 ENHRY, CDR2 SYGVKD. V lost 3 bases, J lost 0 bases, and 5 bases lay in between. This CDR3 contains 13 residues. CDR3 DNA: TGTGCCATCAGTGACGGGGCTAACTATGGCTACACCTTC. It yields the protein CAISDGANYGYTF.

The rearrangement links TRBV18 to TRBJ2-3; a weak D match, TRBD1 (6 bases). With 2 bases removed from V and 5 bases from J, the gap between germline ends came to 14 bases. Germline values: CDR1 KGHSH, CDR2 LQKENI. The CDR3 has 15 residues. The CDR3 coding sequence is TGTGCCAGCTCACCATCCACAGGGAACCAAGATACGCAGTATTTT. As protein: CASSPSTGNQDTQYF.